This passage covers 10 T cell receptor beta chains from one sample sequenced in a study of response to subunit inactivated influenza vaccine. TCRdb recomputed calls from the RT-PCR reads with MiXCR, one row per CDR3 protein. The sample shows 750,000 to 850,000 distinct CDR3 sequences, roughly 18% of them seen only once. The specimen comprised PBMCs from blood, sampled 4 to 6 days after vaccination. The source of these receptors is a man aged 45-65 years who received an inactivated influenza vaccine.

This clonotype turned up a few times. The gene calls are TRBV29-1 and TRBJ2-7, with D possibly matching TRBD1 (5 bases). Trimming pared 3 bases from V and 1 base from J, leaving 13 bases between. The germline V gene has CDR1 SQVTM and CDR2 ANQGSEA. The CDR3 is 14 residues long. CDR3 sequence (DNA): TGCAGCGTTGATGTTGGGGCCAGTTCCTACGAGCAGTACTTC. Translation gives CSVDVGASSYEQYF.

This clonotype was counted only a few times. V is TRBV7-9 and J is TRBJ2-1; possibly TRBD2 for D (5 bases). The CDR3 totals 16 residues. V shed 4 bases and J shed 4 bases, with 17 bases lying between them. Looked up from germline, CDR1 is SEHNR and CDR2 is FQNEAQ (reference sequence). The CDR3 bases are TGTGCCAGCAGCTCTCGGTTGAGGGTGCAATACAATGAGCAGTTCTTC. As protein: CASSSRLRVQYNEQFF. Supplemented by reference TRBV7-9 and TRBJ2-1, the full variable domain reads DTGVSQNPRHKITKRGQNVTFRCDPISEHNRLYWYRQTLGQGPEFLTYFQNEAQLEKSRLLSDRFSAERPKGSFSTLEIQRTEQGDSAMYLCASSSRLRVQYNEQFFGPGTRLTVL.

In its sample, this clonotype was seen a few times. V and J are TRBV10-3 and TRBJ2-1; D gene uncertain. Germline V gene sequence: CDR1 ENHRY, CDR2 SYGVKD. V lost 4 bases and J lost 6, with 4 bases in between. This CDR3 comprises 11 residues. CDR3 protein: CAISAANEQFF. Written as DNA, the CDR3 is TGTGCCATCAGTGCGGCCAATGAGCAGTTCTTC.

This clonotype was seen a few times. The rearrangement links TRBV27 to TRBJ2-7, with 7 bases aligning to TRBD1. Per germline, CDR1 MNHEY and CDR2 SMNVEV (reference sequence). There are 13 residues in the CDR3. V lost 3 bases, J lost 5 bases, and 4 bases stayed unmatched. CDR3: CASSFRGRDEQYF. The CDR3 DNA is TGTGCCAGCAGTTTTAGGGGGCGCGACGAGCAGTACTTC.

This chain uses TRBV28 with TRBJ2-7, with TRBD2 matching 10 bases. The germline gives CDR1 MDHEN, CDR2 SYDVKM. V was pared by 2 bases and J by 6 bases, with 4 bases of the junction left unmatched. This CDR3 is built from 14 residues. Written as DNA, the CDR3 is TGTGCCAGCAGTTTAACAGCGGGAGGGGCCGAGCAGTACTTC. Translation gives CASSLTAGGAEQYF.

This clonotype occurred many times. The gene calls are TRBV20-1 and TRBJ2-1; TRBD1 is a possible D gene (5 bases). CDR3 length: 14 residues. With 1 base removed from V and 3 bases from J, the gap between germline ends came to 10 bases. Germline CDR1 is DFQATT and CDR2 is SNEGSKA (reference sequence). CDR3 amino acids: CSARGGPFYNEQFF. The CDR3 nucleotides read TGCAGTGCTAGAGGGGGCCCATTCTACAATGAGCAGTTCTTC.

V is TRBV3-1 and J is TRBJ2-1; D perhaps matches TRBD2 (5 bases). The V and J ends lost 4 bases and 4 bases respectively, with 17 bases between them. Germline V gene lookup returns CDR1 LGHDT and CDR2 YNNKEL (reference sequence). This CDR3 has 16 residues. The CDR3 DNA reads as TGTGCCAGCAGCCGGTCCGGGCGGGCCGTATACAATGAGCAGTTCTTC. Its protein is CASSRSGRAVYNEQFF.

This clonotype has just a few counts. The rearrangement joins TRBV15 to TRBJ2-3; no clear D. Trimming cost V 0 bases and J 6 bases, with 10 bases left between them. The V gene's germline CDR1 is LNHNV and CDR2 YYDKDF (reference sequence). The CDR3 runs 14 residues. DNA of the CDR3: TGTGCCACCAGCAGAGATCTCTTTGGCGATACGCAGTATTTT. The encoded protein is CATSRDLFGDTQYF.

Only a few counts were recorded for this clonotype. This chain connects TRBV4-2 to TRBJ2-1; 9 nucleotides match TRBD2. V was clipped by 1 base and J by 3 bases; unmatched bases: 13. The CDR3 loop spans 19 amino acids. The germline CDR1 and CDR2 sequences are LGHNA and YNFKEQ. The CDR3 DNA reads TGTGCCAGCAGCCAAGTTTCGGGGTCGGCGGGGGGGCGCTACAATGAGCAGTTCTTC. It encodes CASSQVSGSAGGRYNEQFF.

There are a few counts of this clonotype. Written as DNA, the CDR3 is TGTGCCAGCAGCCCCACCCGTGGGGGTCCCCAAGAGACCCAGTACTTC. Protein: CASSPTRGGPQETQYF. The V call is TRBV7-2, the J call TRBJ2-5; D is perhaps TRBD1 or TRBD2 (5 bases each). V shed 5 bases and J shed 1 base, with 17 bases lying between them. The CDR3 sequence is 16 residues long. CDR1 SGHTA and CDR2 FQGNSA come from the germline V gene. Drawing the rest from reference TRBV7-2 and TRBJ2-5, the complete variable domain is GAGVSQSPSNKVTEKGKDVELRCDPISGHTALYWYRQSLGQGLEFLIYFQGNSAPDKSGLPSDRFSAERTGGSVSTLTIQRTQQEDSAVYLCASSPTRGGPQETQYFGPGTRLLVL.